The rows below give T cell receptor beta chains drawn from one sample of a study of T cell responses to AZD1222 COVID-19 vaccine. Produced via immunoSEQ multiplex PCR; TCRdb's table is partial and in-frame only. The profile shows 120,000 to 150,000 clones, 90% to 95% of them singletons. The sequences come from peripheral blood, collected 28 days after the second AZD1222 dose. The receptor set was obtained from an adult who received the AZD1222 COVID-19 vaccine. CDR3s include the opening cysteine and the closing phenylalanine or tryptophan. The order of the fields is clone size, V gene, J gene, CDR3 protein. A row's size may be missing; if present it is once, few, many or a size class.

>-|TRBV7-2|TRBJ2-3
CASSLGSGRTSDTQYF
>-|TRBV29-1|TRBJ2-3
CSVEGLLGRGGDTQYF
>-|TRBV28|TRBJ1-5
CASNRDRSQPQHF
>once|TRBV5-8|TRBJ1-1
CASSPLDKASTEAFF
>-|TRBV15|TRBJ1-2
CATSRDGGQGLVVDGYTF
>-|TRBV4-1|TRBJ2-4
CASSQGTDRALNIQYF
>few|TRBV15|TRBJ1-6
CATSRGMSSYNSPLHF
>-|TRBV4-3|TRBJ1-2
CASSLNPNKGYTF
>-|TRBV2|TRBJ2-7
CASSVGGNEYF
>-|TRBV9|TRBJ1-3
CASSAHPRDSGNTIYF
>-|TRBV13|TRBJ1-4
CASSLGGGVTNEKLFF
>-|TRBV6-4|TRBJ2-2
CASRLAVNTGELFF
>-|TRBV5-4|TRBJ2-1
CASSSAGGARLSNEQFF
>-|TRBV19|TRBJ2-7
CASSIGGRLKTYEQYF
>-|TRBV9|TRBJ2-5
CASSQPKERPQETQYF
>-|TRBV6-5|TRBJ1-1
CASSYHSDRNTEAFF
>few|TRBV18|TRBJ2-7
CASSLDRIATGEQYF
>-|TRBV7-2|TRBJ2-7
CASSLEATGGRNYEQYF
>-|TRBV5-8|TRBJ1-6
CASSSRVFENSPLHF
>-|TRBV5-4|TRBJ1-2
CASSLGTGSYTF
>-|TRBV9|TRBJ1-1
CASSVGGGTLEAFF
>-|TRBV28|TRBJ2-7
CASSGSASYEQYF
>-|TRBV9|TRBJ1-6
CASSNTGDEGSPLHF
>-|TRBV5-4|TRBJ2-3
CASSLDGDGTDTQYF
>-|TRBV29-1|TRBJ2-1
CSVDSDRGGNEQFF
>-|TRBV24-1|TRBJ2-1
CATSDLPSRVHEQFF
>once|TRBV10-3|TRBJ2-3
CAITPDRFRTDTQYF
>-|TRBV25-1|TRBJ1-2
CASSEYGGNGYTF
>-|TRBV7-2|TRBJ2-2
CASSSTGATVGELFF
>-|TRBV5-8|TRBJ1-2
CASSRGAGLNYGYTF
>once|TRBV11-2|TRBJ2-3
CASSLDSVTGFTDTQYF
>-|TRBV5-1|TRBJ2-1
CASSYGTGVEQFF
>-|TRBV5-8|TRBJ1-2
CASSLEGHGYTF
>-|TRBV28|TRBJ1-5
CASSDNRGLQPQHF
>-|TRBV18|TRBJ1-3
CASSRLQHDGNTIYF
>-|TRBV5-1|TRBJ1-6
CASSLPGRENSPLHF
>-|TRBV4-3|TRBJ2-2
CASSQATGTPGELFF
>-|TRBV10-3|TRBJ2-1
CAISPRVHDNEQFF
>-|TRBV5-1|TRBJ2-2
CASSSAPPDGYNGELFF
>-|TRBV5-5|TRBJ2-7
CASSLERSGAIYEQYF
>-|TRBV7-9|TRBJ1-1
CASSQITSGAAFF
>once|TRBV2|TRBJ1-3
CASSAGSGNTIYF
>once|TRBV7-9|TRBJ2-1
CASSLAGLGGADGEFF
>-|TRBV5-6|TRBJ1-5
CASSLYEVGYSNQPQHF
>-|TRBV7-9|TRBJ2-1
CASSSLRGHEQFF
>-|TRBV7-6|TRBJ1-2
CASSPPLGDALYGYTF
>-|TRBV3-1/TRBV3-2|TRBJ1-6
CASSQGRGPPLHF